This T cell receptor beta chain comes out of a study of blood T cells in healthy people across ages (dated by TCRdb to the mid-2010s). Notes on the research overall: In model experiments, roughly one uniquely barcoded TCR beta cDNA molecule per two T cells was captured by template switching. Age-related changes in TCR beta repertoire diversity were measured in the study by deep sequencing normalized with unique cDNA molecular identifiers. Four age groups were formed from the donors: young (average approximately 15 years), middle-aged (less than 40), aged (around 68) and long-lived (about 80). To avoid experimental bias, donors of different ages were randomly spread across the sequencing lanes. For two donors (one aged 18 to 30 and one aged 80 or older), the study analyzed two additional independent replicas of 1 million unique cDNA reads from the same blood draw. Study-wide findings and limitations: As age increased, observed TCR beta diversity per million T cells dropped in a roughly linear way, and a significant reduction was already evident by age 40. Compared with the aged group, the long-lived group had more naive CD4+ T cells, fewer expanded clones and increased TCR diversity, suggesting age selection. Because the CMV infection status of the donors was unknown, age-related changes in expanded clonotypes may potentially have been confounded. There was a strong correlation between observed TCR beta diversity and the percentage of naive T cells measured by flow cytometry. Estimates of total diversity based on one million sequenced T cells were regarded as lower bounds and as underestimates. Bulk unsorted PBMC profiling prevented conclusive comparison of naive and antigen-experienced compartments.

Its CDR3 holds 15 amino acids, cysteine through phenylalanine. The read is trimmed to its CDR3 DNA, 45 bases read in frame from base 1. Donors were a few dozen systemically healthy Caucasian individuals from Russia aged roughly 6 to 90 years. Ten milliliters of peripheral blood were drawn from each donor into EDTA-treated Vacutainer tubes. PBMCs were isolated by Ficoll-Paque density-gradient centrifugation, with at least 7 million obtained per sample. Total RNA, at least 6 micrograms per sample, was extracted from PBMCs with Trizol reagent. Naive CD45RAhigh/CD27high T cell percentages were measured by flow cytometry on a PBMC aliquot from every donor. This clonotype was counted once. It lacks a known antigen. Base quality data are lacking; no much larger clone is found one base away. The receptor library was made with 5' RACE. The sample was run on an Illumina HiSeq 2500. The second PCR ran for roughly 7 to 12 cycles and used a J-beta primer mix along with a sample-barcoded 5' primer. A unique molecular identifier was introduced onto each TCR beta cDNA molecule by a template-switch 5' adaptor carrying 12 random nucleotides. Each sample yielded at least 3 million CDR3-containing paired-end reads. First-strand cDNA was synthesized from all RNA with the Mint cDNA synthesis kit, primed by a TRBC-specific oligonucleotide. Following uracil-DNA glycosylase treatment, a first 18-cycle PCR with universal primers M1SS and BC2_uni_R was performed on all cDNA. Per the original workflow: Each sample was normalized by randomly selecting 1 million high-quality reads, each carrying a distinct molecular identifier. Reads with shared molecular identifiers were discarded instead of being binned into consensus sequences. MiTCR, run with a Q25 quality threshold and the strictest error-elimination algorithm, handled CDR3 identification, clonotype clustering and error correction. Lower-bound total TCR beta diversity was estimated with a nonparametric unseen species model using Euler transformation. The public reads were quality trimmed at Q25 with fastp and then assembled into clones with MiXCR by TCRdb, keeping productive beta chains. CDR3 protein duplicates are merged, each entry listing the most common genes and DNA. It is TCRdb's table, rather than the study itself, that gives the V and J calls and clone size. Across this sample there are approximately 1,000,000 distinct CDR3 sequences, with more than 30% seen only once. The ten largest make up about an eighth of the sample.

This receptor chain uses TRBV12-3 or TRBV12-4 and TRBJ2-1; the D call is possibly TRBD1 or TRBD2, each sharing 5 bases. The DNA matches TRBJ2-7 better at its end, which makes the J call doubtful. This sequence originates from a man between 18 and 35 years old in good health. The sample consisted of blood. The DNA reads TGTGCCAGCACCCCGGGACGGAGCTCCTACAATGAGCAGTACTTC. Its amino acids are CASTPGRSSYNEQYF.